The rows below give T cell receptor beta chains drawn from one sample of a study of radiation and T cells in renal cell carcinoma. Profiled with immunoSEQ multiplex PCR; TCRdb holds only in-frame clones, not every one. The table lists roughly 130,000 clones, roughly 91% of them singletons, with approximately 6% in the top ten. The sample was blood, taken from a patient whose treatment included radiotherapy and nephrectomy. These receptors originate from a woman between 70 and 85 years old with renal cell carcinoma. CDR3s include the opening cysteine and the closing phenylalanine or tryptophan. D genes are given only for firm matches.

CDR3aa: CASSLAPSGGSAQYF; CDR3nt: TGCGCCAGCAGCTTGGCCCCTAGCGGGGGGTCGGCGCAGTATTTT; v_gene: TRBV5-1; j_gene: TRBJ2-3; d_gene: TRBD2
CDR3aa: CASSDPLTGRSYNEQFF; CDR3nt: TGCGCCAGCAGCGATCCCCTGACAGGACGCTCCTACAATGAGCAGTTCTTC; v_gene: TRBV5-1; j_gene: TRBJ2-1; d_gene: .
CDR3aa: CASSYGGGWGETQYF; CDR3nt: TGTGCCAGCAGTTACGGCGGGGGCTGGGGAGAGACCCAGTACTTC; v_gene: TRBV6-5; j_gene: TRBJ2-5; d_gene: .
CDR3aa: CASSRLEGYEQYF; CDR3nt: TGTGCCAGCAGTCGGCTAGAGGGCTACGAGCAGTACTTC; v_gene: TRBV11-2; j_gene: TRBJ2-7; d_gene: .
CDR3aa: CASSVATSGTTQETQYF; CDR3nt: TGTGCCAGCAGCGTAGCTACCTCCGGGACCACCCAAGAGACCCAGTACTTC; v_gene: TRBV9; j_gene: TRBJ2-5; d_gene: .
CDR3aa: CASSLAVRSYEQYF; CDR3nt: TGTGCCAGCAGCTTAGCGGTCCGGAGCTACGAGCAGTACTTC; v_gene: TRBV7-2; j_gene: TRBJ2-7; d_gene: .
CDR3aa: CASSLGLAGVYNEQFF; CDR3nt: TGTGCCAGCAGCTTGGGACTAGCGGGGGTCTACAATGAGCAGTTCTTC; v_gene: TRBV9; j_gene: TRBJ2-1; d_gene: TRBD2
CDR3aa: CASSIGKAKNIQYF; CDR3nt: TGTGCCAGCAGCATAGGGAAAGCCAAAAACATTCAGTACTTC; v_gene: TRBV7-3; j_gene: TRBJ2-4; d_gene: .
CDR3aa: CASSREQNPSGNTIYF; CDR3nt: TGTGCCAGCAGCCGAGAACAGAATCCCTCTGGAAACACCATATATTTT; v_gene: TRBV4-2; j_gene: TRBJ1-3; d_gene: .
CDR3aa: CASSLDDGTYGYTF; CDR3nt: TGTGCCAGCAGCTTAGACGACGGAACCTATGGCTACACCTTC; v_gene: TRBV13; j_gene: TRBJ1-2; d_gene: .
CDR3aa: CASAAVSTDTQYF; CDR3nt: TGTGCCAGTGCGGCGGTTAGCACAGATACGCAGTATTTT; v_gene: TRBV5-6; j_gene: TRBJ2-3; d_gene: .
CDR3aa: CASSMVGNQPQHF; CDR3nt: TGTGCCAGTAGTATGGTGGGGAATCAGCCCCAGCATTTT; v_gene: TRBV19; j_gene: TRBJ1-5; d_gene: .
CDR3aa: CASSSSGSSYNEQFF; CDR3nt: TGTGCCAGCAGCTCCAGCGGGAGCTCCTACAATGAGCAGTTCTTC; v_gene: TRBV11-3; j_gene: TRBJ2-1; d_gene: TRBD2
CDR3aa: CASSIAGGSNYGYTF; CDR3nt: TGTGCCAGTAGTATCGCTGGCGGATCTAACTATGGCTACACCTTC; v_gene: TRBV19; j_gene: TRBJ1-2; d_gene: .
CDR3aa: CASSQAIGGDTQYF; CDR3nt: TGTGCCAGCAGCCAAGCAATAGGGGGAGATACGCAGTATTTT; v_gene: TRBV14; j_gene: TRBJ2-3; d_gene: .